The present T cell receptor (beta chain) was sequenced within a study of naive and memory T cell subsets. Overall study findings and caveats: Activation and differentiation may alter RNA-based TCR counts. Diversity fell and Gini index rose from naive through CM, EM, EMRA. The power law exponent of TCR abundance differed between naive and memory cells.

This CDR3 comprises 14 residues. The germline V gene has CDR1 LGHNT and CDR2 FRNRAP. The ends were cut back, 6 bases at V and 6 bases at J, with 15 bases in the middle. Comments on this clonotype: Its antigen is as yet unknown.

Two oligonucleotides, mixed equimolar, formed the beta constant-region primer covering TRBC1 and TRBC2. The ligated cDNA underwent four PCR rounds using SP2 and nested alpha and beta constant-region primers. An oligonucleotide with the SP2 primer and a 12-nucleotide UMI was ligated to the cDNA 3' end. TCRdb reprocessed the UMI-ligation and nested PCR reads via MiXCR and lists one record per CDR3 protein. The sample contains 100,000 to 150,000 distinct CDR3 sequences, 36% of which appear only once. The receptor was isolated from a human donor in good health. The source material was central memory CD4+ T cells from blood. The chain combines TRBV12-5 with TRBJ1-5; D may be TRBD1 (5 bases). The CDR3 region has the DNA TGTGCTAGTGGACAGGACGGGGCGGGTCAGCCCCAGCATTTT. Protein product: CASGQDGAGQPQHF.